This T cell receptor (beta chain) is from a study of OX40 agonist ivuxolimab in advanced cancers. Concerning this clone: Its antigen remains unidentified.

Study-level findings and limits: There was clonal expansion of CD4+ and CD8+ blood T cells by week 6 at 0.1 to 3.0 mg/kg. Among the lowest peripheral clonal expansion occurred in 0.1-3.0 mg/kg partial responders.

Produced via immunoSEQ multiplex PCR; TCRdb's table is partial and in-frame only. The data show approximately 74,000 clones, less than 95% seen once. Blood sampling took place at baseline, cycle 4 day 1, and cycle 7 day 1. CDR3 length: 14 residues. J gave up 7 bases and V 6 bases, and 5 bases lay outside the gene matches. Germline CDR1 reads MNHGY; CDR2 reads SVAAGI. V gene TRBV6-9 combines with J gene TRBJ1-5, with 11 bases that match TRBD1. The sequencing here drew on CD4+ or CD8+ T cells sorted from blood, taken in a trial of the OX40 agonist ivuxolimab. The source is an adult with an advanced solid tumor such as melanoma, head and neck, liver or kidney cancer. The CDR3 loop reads CASSLDRGHQPQHF. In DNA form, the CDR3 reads TGTGCCAGCAGCCTGGACAGGGGGCACCAGCCCCAGCATTTT.